The T cell receptor beta chain under discussion was sequenced for a study of T cells in Graves' hyperthyroidism and ophthalmopathy. Amplified TCR beta CDR3 regions derived from RNA transcripts. Researchers ran a first-round RT-PCR on the TCR CDR3 using the HTBI primer set. TCRdb recomputed calls from the multiplex PCR reads with MiXCR, one row per CDR3 protein. Of over 700,000 distinct CDR3 sequences in the sample, roughly a sixth are singletons; the top ten hold over 15%. Losses at the gene ends were 3 bases for V and 7 bases for J; bases not matched to a gene: 2. This CDR3 contains 15 residues. CDR1 and CDR2 (germline): MNHEY, SMNVEV (reference sequence). This clonotype came up many times.

Sequencing input: blood. The source of this sequence is a woman aged 45-65 years with Graves' hyperthyroidism that later progressed to Graves' ophthalmopathy. This rearrangement joins TRBV27 to TRBJ2-1; TRBD2 aligns across 14 bases. CDR3: CASSFGTSGGNEQFF. CDR3 DNA: TGTGCCAGCAGTTTTGGGACTAGCGGGGGTAATGAGCAGTTCTTC.